This T cell receptor (beta chain) was sequenced during a study of shared clonotypes between healthy human individuals. Measured with immunoSEQ multiplex PCR; TCRdb has only the in-frame clones, and not every one. The sample yields over a million clones, approximately 68% seen once. V gave up 6 bases and J gave up 5 bases, with 11 bases separating them. CDR3 length: 13 amino acids. Germline lookup yields CDR1 KGHSH and CDR2 LQKENI. This clone was detected once. V and J are TRBV18 and TRBJ2-1; perhaps D is TRBD1 or TRBD2 (5 bases each). Sequencing was carried out using memory CD4+ T cells sorted from blood. Subset given: CD45RA-negative fraction. This clonotype originated in a man aged 18 to 30 in good health. The CDR3 region is CASSPMGDNEQFF. The CDR3 DNA sequence: TGTGCCAGCTCCCCAATGGGGGACAATGAGCAGTTCTTC. Drawing the rest from reference TRBV18 and TRBJ2-1, the complete variable domain is NAGVMQNPRHLVRRRGQEARLRCSPMKGHSHVYWYRQLPEEGLKFMVYLQKENIIDESGMPKERFSAEFPKEGPSILRIQQVVRGDSAAYFCASSPMGDNEQFFGPGTRLTVL.